The 6 T cell receptor beta chains reported below all come from one sample, sequenced in a study of cytomegalovirus exposure and HLA in healthy donors (dated by TCRdb to 2015 to 2018). Preparation of the library involved the immunoSEQ multiplex PCR assay. A mixture of 60 forward primers for TCR Vbeta segments and 13 reverse primers for TCR Jbeta segments was used in the multiplex PCR. The source is immuneACCESS, and TCRdb retained only in-frame sequences with V and J called. Part of the clones is not carried over; for the studies checked, unresolved V genes explain less than half of this, and the remainder is unexplained. This specimen's table enumerates tens of thousands of clones. Around 7.1% of the sample belongs to the ten largest clones. Sequenced input: PBMCs. The source of these receptors is a middle-aged woman in good health and CMV-seronegative.

The rearrangement joins TRBV6-6 to TRBJ1-2; D gene uncertain. Trimming removed 2 bases at V and 8 bases at J, with 18 bases between. This CDR3 region has 15 residues. The V gene's germline CDR1 is MNHNY and CDR2 SVGAGI (reference sequence). The CDR3 sequence: CASSYRGETSSGYTF. The CDR3 DNA reads as TGTGCCAGCAGTTACCGCGGAGAGACTTCCAGCGGCTACACCTTC.

The rearrangement links TRBV28 to TRBJ2-7; D is possibly TRBD2 (7 bases). With 3 bases removed from V and 6 bases from J, the gap between germline ends came to 18 bases. From germline, CDR1 is MDHEN and CDR2 SYDVKM. There are 15 residues in the CDR3. CDR3 nucleotide sequence: TGTGCCAGCAGTTTCCCCCTTAGTGGGGGGGCCGAGCAGTACTTC. Translating gives CASSFPLSGGAEQYF.

CDR3 sequence (DNA): TGTGCCAGTAGTATAGCCGGACAGAATTCTAACTATGGCTACACCTTC. It encodes CASSIAGQNSNYGYTF. The chain combines TRBV19 with TRBJ1-2, with D possibly matching TRBD1 (6 bases). Germline-derived CDR1 and CDR2 are LNHDA and SQIVND (reference sequence). V lost 1 base and J 0 bases, leaving 12 bases between the germline ends. The CDR3 sequence is 16 residues long.

The chain joins TRBV25-1 to TRBJ1-4; D is uncertain. This CDR3 is built from 15 residues. With 3 bases removed from V and 2 bases from J, the gap between germline ends came to 10 bases. Germline V gene lookup returns CDR1 MGHDK and CDR2 SYGVNS. The CDR3: CASSDRSGTNEKLFF. The CDR3 coding sequence is TGTGCCAGCAGTGACCGCTCGGGGACTAATGAAAAACTGTTTTTT.

The chain joins TRBV30 to TRBJ1-6; D ambiguous. Germline CDR1 GTSNPN, CDR2 SVGIG (reference sequence). V was pared by 1 base and J by 9 bases, with 10 bases between. The CDR3 sequence is 13 residues long. CDR3 sequence reads: CAWSGEAGSPLHF. In DNA, the CDR3 is TGTGCCTGGAGTGGAGAAGCGGGTTCACCCCTCCACTTT.

The chain recombines TRBV9 with TRBJ2-5; 13 nucleotides align to TRBD2. The ends lost 3 bases at V and 5 bases at J; junction bases unmatched: 7. CDR1 is SGDLS, CDR2 YYNGEE, per germline. CDR3 length: 16 residues. CDR3 sequence reads: CASSAGTSGVAETQYF. The DNA of the CDR3 is TGTGCCAGCAGCGCCGGGACTAGCGGGGTAGCGGAGACCCAGTACTTC.